The present TCR beta chain was sequenced within a study of cytotoxic CD8 clonotypes in ibrutinib-treated CLL. Study details: The patients, around 12 relapsed/refractory and approximately 14 treatment-naive, included about 18 who were IGHV unmutated. The study's findings and limits: Clonality grew at ibrutinib response; at progression, it decreased back toward baseline.

Trimming cost V 5 bases and J 8 bases, with 15 bases left between them. Germline CDR1 PRHDT, CDR2 FYEKMQ (reference sequence). The CDR3 length is 14 residues. Notes on this clone: Antigen: not known.

Profiled with immunoSEQ multiplex PCR; TCRdb holds only in-frame clones, not every one. The sample includes 150,000 to 200,000 clones, about 88% seen only once; the top ten take roughly 3%. J is TRBJ1-4 and V is TRBV13; D might be TRBD1 (5 bases). The sample was PBMCs, taken at disease progression, from a patient treated with ibrutinib. The TCR sequence derives from a human donor with chronic lymphocytic leukemia. CDR3 bases: TGTGCCAGCAGCCGGGACCTAAAGGGGGAAAAACTGTTTTTT. This gives the protein CASSRDLKGEKLFF.